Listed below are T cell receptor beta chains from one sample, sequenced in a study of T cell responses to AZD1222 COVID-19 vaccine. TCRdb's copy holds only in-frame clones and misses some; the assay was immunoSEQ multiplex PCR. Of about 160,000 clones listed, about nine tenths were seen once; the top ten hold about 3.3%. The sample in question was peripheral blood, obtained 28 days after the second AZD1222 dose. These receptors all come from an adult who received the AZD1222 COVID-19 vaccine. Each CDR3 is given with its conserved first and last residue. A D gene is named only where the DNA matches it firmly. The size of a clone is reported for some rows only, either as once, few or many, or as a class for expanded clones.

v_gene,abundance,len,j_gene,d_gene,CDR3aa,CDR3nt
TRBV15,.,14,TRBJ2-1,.,CATSREVADNEQFF,TGTGCCACCAGCAGAGAGGTAGCGGACAATGAGCAGTTCTTC
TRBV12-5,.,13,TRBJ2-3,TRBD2,CASGLAGGDTQYF,TGTGCTAGTGGTTTGGCGGGGGGGGATACGCAGTATTTT
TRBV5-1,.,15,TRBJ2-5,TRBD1,CASSQRQGPQETQYF,TGCGCCAGCAGCCAGCGACAGGGTCCTCAAGAGACCCAGTACTTC
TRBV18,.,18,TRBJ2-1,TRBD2,CASSPRTSGASSYNEQFF,TGTGCCAGCTCACCCCGGACTAGCGGTGCCAGCTCCTACAATGAGCAGTTCTTC
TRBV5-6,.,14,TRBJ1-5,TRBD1,CASTRQGSNQPQHF,TGTGCCAGCACCCGACAGGGGAGCAATCAGCCCCAGCATTTT
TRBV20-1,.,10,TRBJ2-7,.,CSARGPEQYF,TGCAGTGCTAGGGGTCCGGAGCAGTACTTC
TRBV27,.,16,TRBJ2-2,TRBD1,CASRWTGGAGTGELFF,TGTGCCAGCAGATGGACAGGGGGCGCGGGTACCGGGGAGCTGTTTTTT
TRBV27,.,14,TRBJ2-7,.,CASSPTRMVHEQYF,TGTGCCAGCAGTCCAACACGAATGGTCCACGAGCAGTACTTC
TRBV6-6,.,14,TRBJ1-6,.,CASRLMDTNWPLHF,TGTGCCAGCAGACTAATGGACACCAACTGGCCCCTCCACTTT
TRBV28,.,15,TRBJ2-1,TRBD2,CASSPSGEPYNEQFF,TGTGCCAGCAGCCCTAGCGGAGAACCCTACAATGAGCAGTTCTTC
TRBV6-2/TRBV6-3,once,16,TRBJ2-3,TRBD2,CASSYWREGLVDTQYF,TGTGCCAGCAGTTACTGGCGGGAGGGCCTTGTAGATACGCAGTATTTT
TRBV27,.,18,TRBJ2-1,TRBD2,CATTPGLAGEGPYNEQFF,TGTGCCACCACACCCGGACTAGCGGGAGAAGGACCCTACAATGAGCAGTTCTTC
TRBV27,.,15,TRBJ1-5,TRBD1,CASSSGTGGRQPQHF,TGTGCCAGCAGTTCCGGGACAGGGGGCCGACAGCCCCAGCATTTT
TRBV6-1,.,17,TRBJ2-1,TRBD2,CASSELASGRSDNEQFF,TGTGCCAGCAGTGAACTGGCTAGCGGGAGATCTGACAATGAGCAGTTCTTC
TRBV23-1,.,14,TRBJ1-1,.,CASSPQGLATEAFF,TGCGCCAGCAGTCCTCAGGGTTTGGCCACTGAAGCTTTCTTT
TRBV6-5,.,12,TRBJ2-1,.,CASSKGNNEQFF,TGTGCCAGCAGCAAGGGTAACAATGAGCAGTTCTTC
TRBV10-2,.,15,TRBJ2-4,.,CASSEAGVGKNIQYF,TGCGCCAGCAGTGAGGCAGGCGTGGGCAAAAACATTCAGTACTTC
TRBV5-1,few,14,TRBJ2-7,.,CASSLNGQSYEQYF,TGCGCCAGCAGCTTGAATGGGCAGTCTTACGAGCAGTACTTC
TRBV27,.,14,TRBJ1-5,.,CASSSGNGNQPQHF,TGTGCCAGCAGTTCAGGTAACGGCAATCAGCCCCAGCATTTT
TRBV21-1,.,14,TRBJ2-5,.,CASSNEGAIETQYF,TGTGCCAGCAGCAATGAGGGGGCTATAGAGACCCAGTACTTC
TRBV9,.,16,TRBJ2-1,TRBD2,CASSDHTGLASNEQFF,TGTGCCAGCAGCGATCATACGGGACTAGCCTCCAATGAGCAGTTCTTC
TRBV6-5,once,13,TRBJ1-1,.,CASIYGTNREAFF,TGTGCCAGCATTTACGGGACAAACCGTGAAGCTTTCTTT
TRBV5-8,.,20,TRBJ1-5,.,CASSSPVGYRAAYSNQPQHF,TGTGCCAGCAGCTCCCCGGTAGGCTACAGGGCCGCATATAGCAATCAGCCCCAGCATTTT
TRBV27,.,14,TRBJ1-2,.,CASSAYGTWDGYTF,TGTGCCAGCAGTGCATACGGGACGTGGGATGGCTACACCTTC
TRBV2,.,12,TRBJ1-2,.,CASSAVGDGYTF,TGTGCCAGCAGCGCCGTGGGCGATGGCTACACCTTC
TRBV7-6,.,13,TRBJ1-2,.,CASSPTGNYGYTF,TGTGCCAGCAGCCCCACAGGGAACTATGGCTACACCTTC